Below are 9 T cell receptor beta chains sequenced from a single sample in a study of post-analysis software for immune sequencing data. Carried by the TCR beta cDNA libraries were unique molecular identifiers. TCRdb redid the calling of the PCR reads with MiXCR, one entry per CDR3 protein. The sample contains about 160,000 distinct CDR3 sequences, under 40% of which appear only once. Sequences were derived from blood, sampled after autologous hematopoietic stem cell transplantation. The receptors stem from a girl under 18 with multiple sclerosis.

Concerning this clonotype: The junction does not match germline at one end; this may be a read error. The chain joins TRBV10-3 to TRBJ2-1; 12 positions agree with TRBD2. CDR1 is ENHRY, CDR2 SYGVKD, per germline. There are 15 residues in the CDR3. The CDR3 DNA reads as TGTGTCATCAGTGATTGGACTAGCGGGGACAATGAGCAGTTCTTC. Protein product: CVISDWTSGDNEQFF.

This clonotype was counted at least ten times. The genes are TRBV5-6 and TRBJ2-7; D is unclear. Trimming cost V 4 bases and J 6 bases, with 17 bases left between them. CDR3 length: 14 amino acids. CDR1 and CDR2 from the germline V gene are SGHDT and YYEEEE. The CDR3 DNA reads TGTGCCAGCAGCCACGGCCGGGTATCGGGCGAGCAGTACTTC. This encodes CASSHGRVSGEQYF.

The chain recombines TRBV7-3 with TRBJ2-1; TRBD1 might be the D (6 bases). The V gene's germline CDR1 is SGHTA and CDR2 FQGTGA. Trimming cost V 0 bases and J 6 bases, with 12 bases left between them. The CDR3 sequence is 15 residues long. As DNA, the CDR3 is TGTGCCAGCAGCTTAACCCAGGGGCCGCCCAATGAGCAGTTCTTC. Protein sequence: CASSLTQGPPNEQFF. Filled out from reference TRBV7-3 and TRBJ2-1, the complete variable domain reads GAGVSQTPSNKVTEKGKYVELRCDPISGHTALYWYRQSLGQGPEFLIYFQGTGAADDSGLPNDRFFAVRPEGSVSTLKIQRTERGDSAVYLCASSLTQGPPNEQFFGPGTRLTVL.

CDR3 DNA: TGTGCCAGCAGCCCCTTCGGACTAGCGACTAGCACAGATACGCAGTATTTT. It is translated as CASSPFGLATSTDTQYF. This chain links TRBV11-3 with TRBJ2-3; TRBD2 agrees at 9 bases. The CDR3 runs to 17 residues. Germline CDR1 SGHNT, CDR2 YENEEA. The V segment lost 5 bases and the J segment 0 bases; nucleotides outside the gene matches: 9. Full variable domain (missing parts from reference TRBV11-3 and TRBJ2-3): EAGVVQSPRYKIIEKKQPVAFWCNPISGHNTLYWYLQNLGQGPELLIRYENEEAVDDSQLPKDRFSAERLKGVDSTLKIQPAELGDSAVYLCASSPFGLATSTDTQYFGPGTRLTVL.

This clonotype came up many times. The J gene is TRBJ2-4, the V gene TRBV7-9; maybe TRBD2 (5 bases). Germline V CDR1 and CDR2: SEHNR, FQNEAQ (reference sequence). Trimming shortened V by 2 bases and J by 2 bases, and 10 bases separated the two germline ends. This CDR3 comprises 15 residues. The CDR3 protein is CASSLSEASKNIQYF. Here the CDR3 DNA reads TGTGCCAGCAGCTTATCGGAGGCGTCCAAAAACATTCAGTACTTC.

This sequence joins TRBV11-2 and TRBJ2-7, with a weak D call TRBD2 (6 bases). The end of the DNA fits TRBJ2-5 better, so the J call may be wrong. CDR3 length: 14 residues. CDR1 SGHAT and CDR2 FQNNGV come from the germline V gene. The CDR3 sequence is CASTALGGRETQYF. The CDR3 DNA follows: TGTGCCAGCACCGCCTTGGGGGGTCGGGAGACCCAGTACTTC.

As regards this clonotype: The germline gene is not matched at one end of the junction; a read error may be the cause. This chain uses TRBV12-3 or TRBV12-4 with TRBJ2-1; D possibly corresponds to TRBD2 (7 bases). CDR3 size: 13 residues. CDR3 sequence: CARSLVEGGEQFF. In DNA form, the CDR3 reads TGTGCCCGCAGTTTAGTAGAGGGGGGGGAGCAGTTCTTC.

The rearrangement joins TRBV7-8 to TRBJ2-5; tentatively, D is TRBD1 or TRBD2 (5 bases each). The CDR3 sequence is 15 residues long. Trimming cost V 5 bases and J 5 bases, with 18 bases left between them. CDR1 is SGHVS, CDR2 FQNEAQ, per germline. The CDR3 nucleotides read TGTGCCAGCAGCCCTTGGGACGGTGGAAGCGAGACCCAGTACTTC. This gives the protein CASSPWDGGSETQYF.

The table lists this clonotype with a few counts. J is TRBJ1-2 and V is TRBV29-1, with D unresolved. Germline V CDR1 and CDR2: SQVTM, ANQGSEA. The CDR3 has 14 amino acids. The V end was cut by 0 bases, the J end by 4 bases, with 12 bases between. CDR3 in amino acids: CSVEDAGGSYGYTF. The CDR3 region has the DNA TGCAGCGTTGAAGATGCCGGCGGGTCCTATGGCTACACCTTC.